This TCR beta chain emerged from a study of EBV T-cell therapy then PD-1 blockade in nasopharyngeal carcinoma. Sequencing used immunoSEQ multiplex PCR; TCRdb keeps in-frame clones, though not all of them. In the table there are under 30,000 clones, nearly 85% of which are singletons. This clone came up once. Its cognate antigen is unknown. Treatment: AdE1-LMPpoly-expanded autologous EBV-specific T-cell therapy followed by anti-PD-1 nivolumab. CDR1 and CDR2 (germline): SGDLS, YYNGEE. The length of the CDR3 is 14 residues. V lost 3 bases and J 3 bases, leaving 13 bases between the germline ends. The source is a man aged 35-49 years with nasopharyngeal carcinoma. Sample: CD8+ T cells from blood, taken at approximately day 61 from a patient whose treatment included autologous EBV-specific T cells and nivolumab. The V and J genes are TRBV9 and TRBJ2-7, with D possibly being TRBD2 (6 bases). This CDR3 is CASSERVGGYEQYF. CDR3 nucleotides: TGTGCCAGCAGCGAGAGGGTGGGGGGCTACGAGCAGTACTTC.